A selection of T cell receptor beta chains follows, all from one sample in a study of long-term antiretroviral therapy in people with HIV. Using immunoSEQ multiplex PCR, the repertoire was profiled, and TCRdb retains in-frame clones only, with some absent. The data show 12,000 to 15,000 clones, around three quarters seen once. Material: unsorted PBMCs, obtained 3.2 years before starting antiretroviral therapy. The receptors originated from a man aged 40-49 years with HIV. The CDR3 runs from the conserved cysteine through the conserved F or W. D genes are given only for firm matches. Some rows mark clone size as missing; the rest say once, few, many or name a class of expanded clone.

.	TRBV14	.	TRBJ1-1	TGTGCCAGCAGCCAAGGCAAGACAGGCCTAAATGAAGCTTTCTTT	CASSQGKTGLNEAFF
TRBD1	TRBV2	.	TRBJ1-2	TGTGCCAGCAGCGGACAGGGGATTAACTATGGCTACACCTTC	CASSGQGINYGYTF
.	TRBV25-1	.	TRBJ1-2	TGTGCCAGCAGTGAGGGAGACTGGTATGGCTACACCTTC	CASSEGDWYGYTF
.	TRBV6-5	.	TRBJ2-3	TGTGCCAGCAGTTACCTCCCCGCAGATACGCAGTATTTT	CASSYLPADTQYF
.	TRBV19	.	TRBJ1-6	TGTGCCAGTAGTGTCCCAGGGTTAAATTCACCCCTCCACTTT	CASSVPGLNSPLHF
.	TRBV18	once	TRBJ2-6	TGTGCCAGCTCAGCAATCGGACAGAACACTGGGGCCAACGTCCTGACTTTC	CASSAIGQNTGANVLTF
.	TRBV19	.	TRBJ1-1	TGTGCCAGCCCGGGACCGATGAACACTGAAGCTTTCTTT	CASPGPMNTEAFF
.	TRBV7-8	.	TRBJ1-4	TGTGCCAGCAGCCGGTGGACAGATGAAAAACTGTTTTTT	CASSRWTDEKLFF
TRBD2	TRBV7-9	.	TRBJ2-7	TGTGCCAGCAGCTTAGGATGGGGGGGATCGGGGAACGAGCAGTACTTC	CASSLGWGGSGNEQYF
.	TRBV5-6	.	TRBJ1-1	TGTGCCAGCAGCTTGCGGGGGGGCGGTTGGAACACTGAAGCTTTCTTT	CASSLRGGGWNTEAFF
.	TRBV18	.	TRBJ1-2	TGTGCCAGCTCCTCTTGGTCCGGGGGCGACGATGGCTACACCTTC	CASSSWSGGDDGYTF
.	TRBV12-5	few	TRBJ1-6	TGTGCTAGTGCCCTCGCGGGGAATTCACCCCTCCACTTT	CASALAGNSPLHF
.	TRBV2	large	TRBJ1-2	TGTGCCAGCAGGGAAACAGGGATCGATGGCTACACCTTC	CASRETGIDGYTF
.	TRBV9	.	TRBJ1-3	TGTGCCAGCAGCGTAGATCAGAGAAACACCATATATTTT	CASSVDQRNTIYF
.	TRBV5-1	.	TRBJ1-1	TGCGCCAGCAGCATGTTCGGCCAGAAGGGTACTGAAGCTTTCTTT	CASSMFGQKGTEAFF
TRBD1	TRBV6-5	.	TRBJ1-1	TGTGCCAGCAGTTACAGACAGGGGGACACTGAAGCTTTCTTT	CASSYRQGDTEAFF